These 22 T cell receptor beta chains were sequenced from one sample in a study of blood T cells in healthy people across ages (dated by TCRdb to the mid-2010s). The receptor library was made with 5' RACE. The listed sequencing device is Illumina HiSeq 2500. A second PCR of roughly 6 to 12 cycles was run with a J-beta primer mix and a sample-barcoded 5' primer. TCRdb handled the public reads itself, with Q25 trimming in fastp and clone calling in MiXCR, and kept productive beta chains. All rows with the same CDR3 protein become a single entry with the most common DNA and genes. In this sample the table shows more than 650,000 distinct CDR3 sequences, about 26% of which occur a single time. Around 3% of the sample is taken by the ten largest. The same data also went into a second study, on T cells of mothers and their children.

Sequenced: blood. These receptors all stem from a boy aged 5-17 years in good health.

This clonotype was seen a handful of times. The CDR3 region is CASSLPREGAGNTIYF. The DNA for the CDR3 is TGTGCCAGCAGTTTACCTCGGGAAGGGGCTGGAAACACCATATATTTT. The rearrangement links TRBV12-3 or TRBV12-4 to TRBJ1-3; a possible D gene is TRBD1 (5 bases). The CDR3 consists of 16 residues. The V and J ends lost 2 bases and 2 bases respectively, with 13 bases between them.

In this sample, this clonotype turned up a few times. The chain carries TRBV18 and TRBJ2-5; TRBD2 might be the D (5 bases). This CDR3 contains 14 residues. V lost 0 bases and J 11 bases, leaving 16 bases between the germline ends. Per germline, CDR1 KGHSH and CDR2 LQKENI. The CDR3 protein is CASSPPGPLRGQYF. The CDR3 DNA follows: TGTGCCAGCTCACCACCGGGCCCTCTACGCGGGCAGTACTTC.

This clonotype was counted at least ten times. The J gene is TRBJ2-3, the V gene TRBV28; D is tentatively TRBD1 or TRBD2 (5 bases each). Per the germline V gene, CDR1 is MDHEN and CDR2 is SYDVKM. This CDR3 is built from 15 residues. V was shortened by 2 bases and J by 1 base, with 10 bases between the two germline ends. CDR3 sequence reads: CASSLGTDRTDTQYF. CDR3 coding DNA: TGTGCCAGCAGTTTAGGGACGGACCGCACAGATACGCAGTATTTT.

The chain links TRBV24-1 to TRBJ2-2, with D unresolved. The V gene lost 6 bases and the J gene lost 4 bases, with 14 bases spanning the gap. Germline values: CDR1 KGHDR, CDR2 SFDVKD. The CDR3 contains 15 residues. Here the CDR3 DNA reads TGTGCCACCAGTCCTCGGAGAATCGGCACCGGGGAGCTGTTTTTT. This gives the protein CATSPRRIGTGELFF.

In nucleotides, the CDR3 is TGCAGTGCTATGACCGACGAGCAGTACTTC. Its protein is CSAMTDEQYF. The chain carries TRBV20-1 and TRBJ2-7, with D uncertain. This CDR3 is built from 10 residues. The germline CDR1 and CDR2 sequences are DFQATT and SNEGSKA (reference sequence). Between the trimmed V and J ends, which lost 4 bases and 5 bases, there was a span of 6 bases.

This sequence joins TRBV4-1 and TRBJ2-5; D ambiguous. The J call may be faulty, since TRBJ2-1 better matches the DNA end. Germline CDR1 reads MGHRA; CDR2 reads YSYEKL. There are 15 residues in the CDR3. The CDR3 nucleotides read TGCGCCAGCAGCCAAGATCAGAACAGCTACAATGAGCAGTTCTTC. It codes for CASSQDQNSYNEQFF.

The V and J genes are TRBV5-1 and TRBJ2-5, with TRBD2 identical over 7 bases. The CDR3 sequence is 15 residues long. V dropped 3 bases and J dropped 3; count of bases not matched to a gene: 8. The germline V gene encodes CDR1 SGHRS and CDR2 YFSETQ. CDR3 amino acids: CASSSTGTNKETQYF. Written as DNA, the CDR3 is TGCGCCAGCAGCTCGACCGGGACTAACAAAGAGACCCAGTACTTC. The whole variable domain, filled in from reference TRBV5-1 and TRBJ2-5, reads KAGVTQTPRYLIKTRGQQVTLSCSPISGHRSVSWYQQTPGQGLQFLFEYFSETQRNKGNFPGRFSGRQFSNSRSEMNVSTLELGDSALYLCASSSTGTNKETQYFGPGTRLLVL.

This clonotype appeared a few times. The V gene is TRBV7-3, the J gene TRBJ2-7; a weak D match, TRBD1 (5 bases). This CDR3 spans 15 amino acids. V was shortened by 3 bases and J by 3 bases, with 15 bases between the two germline ends. The germline V gene encodes CDR1 SGHTA and CDR2 FQGTGA. CDR3 protein: CASSLWQGSNYEQYF. CDR3 sequence (DNA): TGTGCCAGCAGCTTGTGGCAGGGTTCCAACTACGAGCAGTACTTC.

This clonotype was counted between two and nine times. The junction shows a germline mismatch at one end, possibly a read error. The genes are TRBV20-1 and TRBJ1-2; a weak D match, TRBD1 (5 bases). Looked up from germline, CDR1 is DFQATT and CDR2 is SNEGSKA (reference sequence). This CDR3 is built from 12 residues. DNA for the CDR3: TGCAGTGCCAGAGCCAGGGAGGATGGCTACACCTTC. Encoded protein: CSARAREDGYTF.

J is TRBJ2-4 and V is TRBV20-1; D may be TRBD1 (5 bases). The CDR3 contains 19 residues. The germline gives CDR1 DFQATT, CDR2 SNEGSKA (reference sequence). V lost 2 bases and J 0 bases, leaving 23 bases between the germline ends. CDR3 sequence reads: CSARKPAQAIILAKNIQYF. In DNA, the CDR3 is TGCAGTGCTAGAAAACCAGCACAGGCGATTATTCTAGCCAAAAACATTCAGTACTTC.

J is TRBJ2-1 and V is TRBV20-1; D possibly matches TRBD1 or TRBD2 (5 bases each). Trimming removed 0 bases from V and 4 bases from J, with 16 bases in between. The CDR3 contains 16 residues. Germline-derived CDR1 and CDR2 are DFQATT and SNEGSKA (reference sequence). Written as DNA, the CDR3 is TGCAGTGCTAGAGATCTAGAATGGGGGACGTACAATGAGCAGTTCTTC. Translating gives CSARDLEWGTYNEQFF.

This chain uses TRBV6-1 with TRBJ1-1; TRBD1 matches 7 bases. Germline V gives CDR1 MNHNS, CDR2 SASEGT. The CDR3 consists of 12 residues. V gave up 7 bases and J gave up 6 bases; unmatched junction bases: 5. The CDR3 spells CASTTGVPEAFF. The CDR3, as DNA: TGTGCCAGCACCACAGGGGTCCCTGAAGCTTTCTTT.

This clonotype was picked up a small number of times. The chain links TRBV5-1 to TRBJ2-7; 8 bases align to TRBD1. This CDR3 comprises 15 residues. In germline, CDR1 is SGHRS, CDR2 YFSETQ. V was pared by 7 bases and J by 7 bases, with 16 bases of the junction left unmatched. The DNA of the CDR3 is TGCGCCAGCGCCCCGGCCCCGACAGGGGAACAAGAGCAGTACTTC. Its protein product is CASAPAPTGEQEQYF.

The rearrangement uses TRBV3-1 and TRBJ2-7; 7 nucleotides agree with TRBD1. J gave up 0 bases and V 5 bases, and 4 bases lay outside the gene matches. CDR3 length: 14 amino acids. CDR1 and CDR2 (germline): LGHDT, YNNKEL (reference sequence). This chain's CDR3 is CASSSGDSSYEQYF. DNA for the CDR3: TGTGCCAGCAGCTCTGGGGACAGCTCCTACGAGCAGTACTTC.

The rearrangement links TRBV7-6 to TRBJ2-3; D remains ambiguous. This CDR3 region has 12 residues. V was pared by 5 bases and J by 5 bases, with 8 bases between. The V gene's germline CDR1 is SGHVS and CDR2 FNYEAQ. CDR3 amino acids: CASSQYRDTQYF. The CDR3 nucleotides are TGTGCCAGCAGCCAATACCGAGATACGCAGTATTTT.

The V gene is TRBV10-1, the J gene TRBJ2-3; D is ambiguous. CDR3 length equals 14 residues. Germline CDR1 and CDR2: WNHNN and SYGVQD (reference sequence). V lost 0 bases, J lost 2 bases, and 6 bases lay in between. Here the CDR3 reads CASSESRITDTQYF. CDR3 coding DNA: TGCGCCAGCAGTGAGTCGAGGATCACAGATACGCAGTATTTT.

The genes are TRBV6-6 and TRBJ1-2; D uncertain. The CDR3 has 10 residues. With 8 bases removed from V and 7 bases from J, the gap between germline ends came to 8 bases. Germline-derived CDR1 and CDR2 are MNHNY and SVGAGI (reference sequence). The CDR3 region is CASRAGGYTF. The CDR3 DNA sequence: TGTGCCAGCCGGGCGGGTGGCTACACCTTC.

This clonotype has more than one count but fewer than ten. The rearrangement uses TRBV12-3 or TRBV12-4 and TRBJ1-5, with 7 bases identical to TRBD1. Unmatched junction bases numbered 5, after V lost 5 bases and J lost 1 base. This CDR3 region has 15 residues. DNA for the CDR3: TGTGCCAGCAGTCCGACAGGGACCAGCAATCAGCCCCAGCATTTT. Translating it yields CASSPTGTSNQPQHF.

This clonotype occurred a few times. The chain couples TRBV20-1 to TRBJ1-4; unclear D gene. The ends were cut back, 3 bases at V and 0 bases at J, with 5 bases in the middle. Germline V gene sequence: CDR1 DFQATT, CDR2 SNEGSKA (reference sequence). The CDR3 covers 13 residues. CDR3 protein: CSARTSTNEKLFF. The CDR3 nucleotides read TGCAGTGCTAGGACCTCAACTAATGAAAAACTGTTTTTT.

V gene TRBV13 combines with J gene TRBJ2-5; possibly TRBD1 for D (6 bases). The CDR3 covers 16 residues. Germline V gene sequence: CDR1 PRHDT, CDR2 FYEKMQ (reference sequence). V was shortened by 5 bases and J by 5 bases, with 21 bases between the two germline ends. The CDR3 reads CASSKGAGALRETQYF. As DNA, the CDR3 is TGTGCCAGCAGCAAAGGCGCAGGGGCTTTGAGGGAGACCCAGTACTTC. The full variable domain, completed using reference TRBV13 and TRBJ2-5, is AAGVIQSPRHLIKEKRETATLKCYPIPRHDTVYWYQQGPGQDPQFLISFYEKMQSDKGSIPDRFSAQQFSDYHSELNMSSLELGDSALYFCASSKGAGALRETQYFGPGTRLLVL.

This clonotype was detected a few times. V is TRBV7-2 and J is TRBJ1-5; D call uncertain. Germline values: CDR1 SGHTA, CDR2 FQGNSA. V gave up 6 bases and J gave up 7 bases, with 19 bases separating them. The CDR3 is made up of 15 amino acids. For the CDR3, the DNA is TGTGCCAGCAGTCTAGGGCAGGTCCAGAGGCAGCCCCAGCATTTT. It translates to CASSLGQVQRQPQHF. The whole variable domain, remainder taken from reference TRBV7-2 and TRBJ1-5, is GAGVSQSPSNKVTEKGKDVELRCDPISGHTALYWYRQSLGQGLEFLIYFQGNSAPDKSGLPSDRFSAERTGGSVSTLTIQRTQQEDSAVYLCASSLGQVQRQPQHFGDGTRLSIL.

This clonotype showed up just a few times. This chain connects TRBV12-3 or TRBV12-4 to TRBJ1-2; D perhaps matches TRBD1 (5 bases). The CDR3 spans 13 residues. Trimming removed 1 base from V and 5 bases from J, with 8 bases in between. The CDR3 bases are TGTGCCAGCAGTTTAGGGCCAGGGTATGGCTACACCTTC. It is translated as CASSLGPGYGYTF.